The 30 T cell receptor beta chains given below trace back to one sample, sequenced in a study of control samples from healthy donors and cancer patients. Generated by immunoSEQ multiplex PCR, the TCRdb table keeps only in-frame clones and is missing some. The sample holds around 170,000 clones, roughly 88% seen once. Material: blood. All receptors come from a woman in her 30s in good health.

V and J are TRBV27 and TRBJ2-7; 10 positions agree with TRBD2. The V segment lost 7 bases and the J segment 6 bases; nucleotides outside the gene matches: 6. The CDR3 totals 13 residues. Germline assignment: CDR1 MNHEY and CDR2 SMNVEV (reference sequence). For the CDR3, the DNA is TGTGCCAGCATGGAGCGGGAGGGTTCCGAGCAGTACTTC. This gives the protein CASMEREGSEQYF.

CDR3 nucleotide sequence: TGTGCCAGCTCACCACTGTCCAGGGGAGGCAAACTGTTTTTT. It specifies CASSPLSRGGKLFF. This chain connects TRBV18 to TRBJ1-4, with D maybe TRBD1 (6 bases). The CDR3 has 14 amino acids. V was clipped by 1 base and J by 11 bases, with 14 bases between them. Per germline, CDR1 KGHSH and CDR2 LQKENI.

The gene calls are TRBV7-9 and TRBJ2-1; TRBD2 matches at 15 bases. The CDR3 sequence is 17 residues long. With 5 bases clipped from V and 5 bases from J, the junction kept 7 bases outside the gene matches. Germline CDR1 and CDR2: SEHNR and FQNEAQ (reference sequence). The CDR3 spells CASSIGTSGRRDNEQFF. The CDR3 DNA follows: TGTGCCAGCAGCATTGGGACTAGCGGGAGGCGGGACAATGAGCAGTTCTTC.

This chain connects TRBV28 to TRBJ1-2; D gene ambiguous. Trimming left V 6 bases short and J 6 bases short, with 11 bases between. This CDR3 spans 12 amino acids. Germline lookup yields CDR1 MDHEN and CDR2 SYDVKM. The CDR3 loop reads CASSTKLHGYTF. CDR3 sequence (DNA): TGTGCCAGCAGCACTAAGCTGCATGGCTACACCTTC.

This chain uses TRBV7-9 with TRBJ2-2; 10 nucleotides line up with TRBD2. In germline, CDR1 is SEHNR, CDR2 FQNEAQ (reference sequence). The CDR3 extends over 15 amino acids. After removal of 5 bases from V and 5 bases from J, the junction contained 5 bases not matched to a gene. CDR3 coding DNA: TGTGCCAGCAGCCGAACAGCGGGAGGGACCGGGGAGCTGTTTTTT. This sequence encodes CASSRTAGGTGELFF.

The chain employs TRBV29-1 and TRBJ2-1; 10 bases agree with TRBD1. The CDR3 has 16 residues. The V gene's germline CDR1 is SQVTM and CDR2 ANQGSEA. V dropped 1 base and J dropped 8; count of bases not matched to a gene: 11. This CDR3 reads CSVEVVGQGDVDEQFF. The DNA for the CDR3 is TGCAGCGTTGAAGTAGTCGGACAGGGGGATGTTGATGAGCAGTTCTTC.

The chain links TRBV19 to TRBJ2-7, with a possible D match to TRBD1 (5 bases). The V gene lost 2 bases and the J gene lost 7 bases, with 9 bases spanning the gap. The length of the CDR3 is 12 residues. Per germline, CDR1 LNHDA and CDR2 SQIVND (reference sequence). The CDR3: CASSITGQEQYV. CDR3 bases: TGTGCCAGTAGTATAACAGGTCAGGAGCAGTACGTC.

V gene TRBV30 combines with J gene TRBJ1-2, with 8 bases lining up with TRBD1. The V gene end was trimmed by 7 bases and the J gene end by 6 bases; junction bases not matched to a gene: 7. Germline CDR1 is GTSNPN and CDR2 is SVGIG (reference sequence). The CDR3 is made up of 12 amino acids. The DNA of the CDR3 is TGTGCCTACAACAGGGGGAGAGATGGCTACACCTTC. Its protein is CAYNRGRDGYTF.

V usage is TRBV2 and J usage is TRBJ1-2; no firm D call. The CDR3 is 17 amino acids. V lost 0 bases, J lost 2 bases, and 16 bases lay in between. Per germline, CDR1 SNHLY and CDR2 FYNNEI. CDR3 sequence (DNA): TGTGCCAGCAGTGAAGCCTACTCTAGACGAACCAACTATGGCTACACCTTC. It is translated as CASSEAYSRRTNYGYTF.

V usage is TRBV10-1 and J usage is TRBJ2-2; unclear D gene. This CDR3 has 14 amino acids. V was trimmed by 4 bases and J by 1 base, leaving 7 bases between them. Germline V lookup: CDR1 WNHNN, CDR2 SYGVQD (reference sequence). This chain's CDR3 is CASSGSLNTGELFF. The CDR3 region has the DNA TGCGCCAGCAGTGGTTCGCTGAACACCGGGGAGCTGTTTTTT.

The chain is built from TRBV6-1 and TRBJ1-5; D is possibly TRBD1 (6 bases). The CDR3 has 16 residues. V was shortened by 0 bases and J by 6 bases, with 15 bases between the two germline ends. Germline V gene data show CDR1 as MNHNS and CDR2 as SASEGT. CDR3 sequence: CASSEAHRAVGQPQHF. Here the CDR3 DNA reads TGTGCCAGCAGTGAAGCGCACAGGGCAGTCGGTCAGCCCCAGCATTTT.

The rearrangement joins TRBV4-1 to TRBJ2-1; D assignment may be TRBD1 or TRBD2 (5 bases each). Germline V gene data show CDR1 as MGHRA and CDR2 as YSYEKL. This CDR3 comprises 18 residues. Trimming shortened V by 4 bases and J by 5 bases, and 24 bases separated the two germline ends. CDR3 DNA sequence: TGCGCCAGCAGCCGCAAACGGGACCACACTCCTACGAACAATGAGCAGTTCTTC. Translation: CASSRKRDHTPTNNEQFF.

In its sample, this clone was seen a few times. This rearrangement joins TRBV6-5 to TRBJ1-6; no clear D gene. From germline, CDR1 is MNHEY and CDR2 SVGAGI. The CDR3 has 15 residues. Between the trimmed V and J ends, which lost 0 bases and 5 bases, there was a span of 8 bases. DNA of the CDR3: TGTGCCAGCAGTTACTCGGACCAAAATAATTCACCCCTCCACTTT. Translation: CASSYSDQNNSPLHF.

The chain links TRBV20-1 to TRBJ1-1, with 8 bases aligning to TRBD1. CDR1 is DFQATT, CDR2 SNEGSKA, per germline (reference sequence). This CDR3 is built from 11 residues. V lost 3 bases, J lost 10 bases, and 4 bases stayed unmatched. CDR3 residues: CSASLGTGAFF. The CDR3 DNA follows: TGCAGTGCTAGTCTGGGGACAGGAGCTTTCTTT.

As concerns this clone: This CDR3 is also generated by other DNA sequences in the sample. V is TRBV5-1 and J is TRBJ2-3, with 9 bases aligning to TRBD2. The CDR3 extends over 16 amino acids. Germline V gene lookup returns CDR1 SGHRS and CDR2 YFSETQ. V gave up 0 bases and J gave up 0 bases; unmatched junction bases: 2. The CDR3 DNA is TGCGCCAGCAGCTTGGGGCTAGCGGGGAGCACAGATACGCAGTATTTT. Translating it yields CASSLGLAGSTDTQYF.

The V call is TRBV5-6, the J call TRBJ2-5, with TRBD1 matching over 7 bases. J was trimmed by 3 bases and V by 4 bases; bases with no gene match: 12. The CDR3 is made up of 16 amino acids. Per germline, CDR1 SGHDT and CDR2 YYEEEE. CDR3 nucleotide sequence: TGTGCCAGCAGCCGAGGGACAGCCGGACCAAAAGAGACCCAGTACTTC. It is translated as CASSRGTAGPKETQYF.

The chain carries TRBV27 and TRBJ2-1, with a possible D match to TRBD1 (6 bases). This CDR3 comprises 12 residues. Between the trimmed V and J ends, which lost 5 bases and 9 bases, there was a span of 11 bases. In germline, CDR1 is MNHEY, CDR2 SMNVEV (reference sequence). This CDR3 reads CASSPGTSEQFF. CDR3 nucleotides: TGTGCCAGCAGTCCGGGGACAAGTGAGCAGTTCTTC.

This clone was seen only once. This chain joins TRBV5-6 and TRBJ1-1; D is ambiguous. V was cut by 2 bases and J by 7 bases, with 21 bases left in between. Germline assignment: CDR1 SGHDT and CDR2 YYEEEE. The CDR3 runs 16 residues. CDR3 region: CASSFHQTWGESEAFF. CDR3 nucleotide sequence: TGTGCCAGCAGCTTCCACCAAACCTGGGGAGAGAGTGAAGCTTTCTTT.

This chain joins TRBV5-4 and TRBJ2-7; weak D call: TRBD2 (5 bases). The germline V gene encodes CDR1 SGHNT and CDR2 YYREEE (reference sequence). The CDR3 loop spans 14 amino acids. Trimming removed 4 bases from V and 8 bases from J, with 19 bases in between. CDR3 in DNA: TGTGCCAGCAGCCACGACCGGGGATCCCAAAAGCAGTACGTC. As protein: CASSHDRGSQKQYV.

V usage is TRBV4-2 and J usage is TRBJ1-4; 10 bases are shared with TRBD1. Trimming cost V 1 base and J 6 bases; bases outside gene matches: 5. The germline CDR1 and CDR2 sequences are LGHNA and YNFKEQ. The CDR3 is 16 residues long. The chain's CDR3 is CASSQGTGTGDEKLFF. The CDR3 region has the DNA TGTGCCAGCAGCCAAGGAACCGGGACAGGGGATGAAAAACTGTTTTTT.

This clone appeared a single time. The chain employs TRBV12-3 or TRBV12-4 and TRBJ2-7, with D tentatively TRBD1 or TRBD2 (5 bases each). The germline V and J ends were trimmed by 8 bases and 3 bases, with 14 bases remaining between them. The CDR3 extends over 13 amino acids. In DNA form, the CDR3 reads TGTGCCAGCTCCTCGGGGCGGAGCTACGAGCAGTACTTC. Its protein product is CASSSGRSYEQYF.

This chain links TRBV20-1 with TRBJ2-5, with D possibly called TRBD1 or TRBD2 (5 bases each). This CDR3 comprises 10 residues. V was pared by 6 bases and J by 5 bases, with 7 bases between. Per germline, CDR1 DFQATT and CDR2 SNEGSKA (reference sequence). The CDR3 DNA sequence: TGCAGTGCCGAGGGGGAGACCCAGTACTTC. Amino acid sequence: CSAEGETQYF.

The chain carries TRBV19 and TRBJ2-3; a possible D gene is TRBD1 (6 bases). Germline assignment: CDR1 LNHDA and CDR2 SQIVND (reference sequence). The V end was cut by 8 bases, the J end by 2 bases, with 20 bases between. The CDR3 spans 16 residues. The CDR3 spells CASSQMVDRHTDTQYF. CDR3 in DNA: TGTGCCAGTTCCCAGATGGTGGACAGACACACAGATACGCAGTATTTT.

The chain links TRBV5-4 to TRBJ2-5; tentative D call: TRBD1 (6 bases). CDR1 and CDR2 (germline): SGHNT, YYREEE (reference sequence). V was shortened by 2 bases and J by 1 base, with 6 bases between the two germline ends. The CDR3 loop spans 13 amino acids. This CDR3 reads CASSLQGQETQYF. The CDR3 DNA reads TGTGCCAGCAGCTTACAGGGCCAAGAGACCCAGTACTTC.

The CDR3 spells CASTGTYEQYF. Written as DNA, the CDR3 is TGTGCCAGCACGGGAACCTACGAGCAGTACTTC. The chain has TRBV2 and TRBJ2-7; TRBD2 is a possible D gene (5 bases). The CDR3 length is 11 residues. V was pared by 7 bases and J by 2 bases, with 6 bases between. The germline gives CDR1 SNHLY, CDR2 FYNNEI. Using reference TRBV2 and TRBJ2-7 for the parts outside the CDR3, the full variable domain is EPEVTQTPSHQVTQMGQEVILRCVPISNHLYFYWYRQILGQKVEFLVSFYNNEISEKSEIFDDQFSVERPDGSNFTLKIRSTKLEDSAMYFCASTGTYEQYFGPGTRLTVT.

The chain uses TRBV27 and TRBJ1-2; D ambiguous. CDR1 is MNHEY and CDR2 is SMNVEV in the germline V gene (reference sequence). V gave up 0 bases and J gave up 6 bases, with 11 bases separating them. The CDR3 sequence is 14 residues long. CDR3 coding DNA: TGTGCCAGCAGTTTATCGTCGAACTGGGATGGCTACACCTTC. Protein product: CASSLSSNWDGYTF.

The J gene is TRBJ2-3, the V gene TRBV7-9, with 7 bases fitting TRBD1. The germline gives CDR1 SEHNR, CDR2 FQNEAQ (reference sequence). The CDR3 has 16 amino acids. Trimming at V came to 1 base and at J to 0 bases, leaving 4 bases not matched to a gene. This CDR3 is CASSLDVGQSTDTQYF. For the CDR3, the DNA is TGTGCCAGCAGCTTAGATGTGGGACAGAGCACAGATACGCAGTATTTT.

V and J are TRBV3-1 (or the pseudogene TRBV3-2) and TRBJ1-6, with no clear D. Trimming shortened V by 1 base and J by 13 bases, and 11 bases separated the two germline ends. The CDR3 length is 13 residues. Germline lookup yields CDR1 LGHDT and CDR2 YNNKEL (reference sequence). CDR3 region: CASSQGAPLPLHF. CDR3 sequence (DNA): TGTGCCAGCAGCCAAGGGGCCCCGCTGCCCCTCCACTTT.

The chain employs TRBV3-1 (or the pseudogene TRBV3-2) and TRBJ2-5; the D gene could be TRBD1 or TRBD2 (6 bases each). This CDR3 is built from 15 residues. Germline loops: CDR1 LGHDT, CDR2 YNNKEL (reference sequence). V was trimmed by 4 bases and J by 4 bases, leaving 16 bases between them. The CDR3 here is CASSLPGGGVETQYF. In nucleotides, the CDR3 is TGTGCCAGCAGCCTACCTGGAGGGGGTGTAGAGACCCAGTACTTC.

CDR3 protein: CASSRTGSEQYV. DNA for the CDR3: TGTGCCAGCAGCCGAACAGGGAGCGAGCAGTACGTC. The V gene is TRBV3-1 (or the pseudogene TRBV3-2), the J gene TRBJ2-7; a possible D gene is TRBD1 (6 bases). The V end lost 4 bases, the J end lost 6 bases, and 10 bases lay between the germline ends. Germline V gives CDR1 LGHDT, CDR2 YNNKEL (reference sequence). This CDR3 comprises 12 residues.